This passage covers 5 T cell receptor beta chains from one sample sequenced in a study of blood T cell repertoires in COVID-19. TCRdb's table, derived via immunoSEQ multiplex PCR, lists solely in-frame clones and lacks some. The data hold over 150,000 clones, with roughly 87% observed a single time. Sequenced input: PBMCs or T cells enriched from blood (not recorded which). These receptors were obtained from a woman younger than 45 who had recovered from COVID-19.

This CDR3 reads CASSLVSSVYEQYF. CDR3 in DNA: TGTGCCAGCAGCTTAGTGAGCTCCGTCTACGAGCAGTACTTC. This chain links TRBV7-2 with TRBJ2-7; D call uncertain. Germline values: CDR1 SGHTA, CDR2 FQGNSA. Between the trimmed V and J ends, which lost 1 base and 3 bases, there was a span of 10 bases. The CDR3 is made up of 14 amino acids.

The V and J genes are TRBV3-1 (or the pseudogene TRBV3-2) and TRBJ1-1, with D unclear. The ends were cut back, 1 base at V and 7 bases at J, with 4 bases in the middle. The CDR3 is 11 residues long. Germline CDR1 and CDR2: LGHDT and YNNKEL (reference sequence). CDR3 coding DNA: TGTGCCAGCAGCCAAGTAGATGAAGCTTTCTTT. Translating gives CASSQVDEAFF.

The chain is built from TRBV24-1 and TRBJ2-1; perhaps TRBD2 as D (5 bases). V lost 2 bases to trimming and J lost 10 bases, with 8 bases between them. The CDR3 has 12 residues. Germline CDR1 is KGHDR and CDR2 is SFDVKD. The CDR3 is CATSDSREEQFF. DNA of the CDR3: TGTGCCACCAGTGATTCGAGGGAGGAGCAGTTCTTC.

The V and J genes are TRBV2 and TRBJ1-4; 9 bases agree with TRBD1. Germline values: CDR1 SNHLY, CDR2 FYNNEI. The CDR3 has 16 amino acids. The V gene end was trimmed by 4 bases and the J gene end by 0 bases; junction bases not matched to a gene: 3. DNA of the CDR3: TGTGCCAGCAGTGCACAGGGGGCTACAACTAATGAAAAACTGTTTTTT. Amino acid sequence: CASSAQGATTNEKLFF.

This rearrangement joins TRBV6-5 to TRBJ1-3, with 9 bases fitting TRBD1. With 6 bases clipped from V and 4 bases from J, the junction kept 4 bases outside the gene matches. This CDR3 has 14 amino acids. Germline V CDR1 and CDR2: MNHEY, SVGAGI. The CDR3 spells CASRDTGGGNTIYF. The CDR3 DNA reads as TGTGCCAGCAGAGACACAGGGGGCGGAAACACCATATATTTT.